Listed below are T cell receptor beta chains from one sample, sequenced in a study of T cell responses to AZD1222 COVID-19 vaccine. Here immunoSEQ multiplex PCR was the method, and the copy in TCRdb shows in-frame clones only, minus some. This table has 100,000 to 120,000 clones, 80% to 90% appearing once. The source material was peripheral blood, sampled 28 days after the second AZD1222 dose. All receptors derive from an adult who received the AZD1222 COVID-19 vaccine. Both conserved end residues are part of each CDR3. Fields, in order: V gene, J gene, D gene, clone size, CDR3 DNA, CDR3 protein. A D gene is named only where the DNA matches it firmly. A row's size may be missing; if present it is once, few, many or a size class.

TRBV6-2/TRBV6-3,TRBJ1-1,-,-,TGTGCCAGCAGACCTACTAGGCTACTCACTGAAGCTTTCTTT,CASRPTRLLTEAFF
TRBV27,TRBJ2-1,-,few,TGTGCCAGCAGTTCCCCGCCAGGGAGAAGGGATGAGCAGTTCTTC,CASSSPPGRRDEQFF
TRBV5-8,TRBJ1-4,-,-,TGTGCCGCAGATATGAACCGGGTCGGGAAACTGTTTTTT,CAADMNRVGKLFF
TRBV4-2,TRBJ2-7,-,-,TGTGCCAGCAGCCTAGCGCACACTACCTACGAGCAGTACTTC,CASSLAHTTYEQYF
TRBV5-1,TRBJ2-5,-,-,TGCGCCAGCAGACTGGGCAGGAATTACCAAGAGACCCAGTACTTC,CASRLGRNYQETQYF
TRBV6-1,TRBJ1-5,TRBD1,-,TGTGCCAGCAGTGAAGCAGGACAGGCGCATCAGCCCCAGCATTTT,CASSEAGQAHQPQHF
TRBV15,TRBJ2-7,TRBD2,-,TGTGCCACCAGCAACGGACTAGCGGGCTACGAGCAGTACTTC,CATSNGLAGYEQYF
TRBV28,TRBJ2-7,TRBD2,-,TGTGCCCTCCGCGGGGCGGGAGATCCCGACGAGCAGTACTTC,CALRGAGDPDEQYF
TRBV4-3,TRBJ1-3,-,-,TGCGCCAGCAGCCAAGAATCCGGAAACACCATATATTTT,CASSQESGNTIYF
TRBV9,TRBJ1-1,-,-,TGTGCCAGCAGCGTAATGGCGAGCGGCACTGAAGCTTTCTTT,CASSVMASGTEAFF
TRBV5-1,TRBJ2-7,TRBD2,-,TGCGCCAGCAGCTGGGGCGCTAGCGGGAGTAAAGAGCAGTACTTC,CASSWGASGSKEQYF
TRBV4-1,TRBJ1-4,TRBD1,-,TGCGCCAGCAGCCAATACTACCCCGGGACAGGGGATGAAAAACTGTTTTTT,CASSQYYPGTGDEKLFF
TRBV7-8,TRBJ1-4,-,-,TGTGCCAGCAGCTTGGTTCACAGGGAGGATGAAAAACTGTTTTTT,CASSLVHREDEKLFF
TRBV2,TRBJ2-2,TRBD2,-,TGTGCCAGCAGTGAGGCCGCTAGCGGCACGGGGGGTACCGGGGAGCTGTTTTTT,CASSEAASGTGGTGELFF
TRBV6-5,TRBJ2-7,TRBD2,once,TGTGCCTCCTCCCCCCGGACTAGCGGATCCTACGAGCAGTACTTC,CASSPRTSGSYEQYF
TRBV10-3,TRBJ1-3,-,-,TGTGCCATCAGTGAAGGGGGTAGCCGGACAAACACCATATATTTT,CAISEGGSRTNTIYF
TRBV7-2,TRBJ2-5,TRBD2,few,TGTGCCAGCCATCCTGGCGGGGGAAAAAAGACCCAGTACTTC,CASHPGGGKKTQYF
TRBV7-9,TRBJ2-5,-,-,TGTGCCAGCAGCTTTTCTGCAGAGACCCAGTACTTC,CASSFSAETQYF
TRBV7-9,TRBJ2-7,-,-,TGTGCCAGCAGCCACTCGAGCTACGAGCAGTACTTC,CASSHSSYEQYF
TRBV5-1,TRBJ2-2,TRBD2,-,TGCGCCAGCAGCTTGACGGCTAGCGGGAGAGTTACCGGGGAGCTGTTTTTT,CASSLTASGRVTGELFF
TRBV14,TRBJ2-7,-,-,TGTGCCAGCAGCCAAGATATGGGGTGGGAGCAGTACTTC,CASSQDMGWEQYF
TRBV15,TRBJ1-5,-,once,TGTGCCACCAGCAGAGACAGGGCCCTCGGGCAGCCCCAGCATTTT,CATSRDRALGQPQHF
TRBV19,TRBJ1-5,-,few,TGTGCCAGTAGTTGGACGGAGGACGTGGCCCAGCATTTT,CASSWTEDVAQHF
TRBV10-1,TRBJ2-3,-,-,TGCGCCAGCAGCGAGCCAAACACAGATACGCAGTATTTT,CASSEPNTDTQYF
TRBV5-1,TRBJ2-1,-,-,TGCGCCAGCAGCCCCGCCTTAGACAGCTTACAGCAGTTCTTC,CASSPALDSLQQFF
TRBV5-4,TRBJ2-3,-,-,TGTGCCAGCAGCTTGGCCGCCACAGATACGCAGTATTTT,CASSLAATDTQYF
TRBV2,TRBJ1-1,-,-,TGTGCCAGCCTATTCTCTGACACTGAAGCTTTCTTT,CASLFSDTEAFF
TRBV24-1,TRBJ2-1,TRBD2,-,TGTGCCACCAGTGATTCCGGCGGGAGGTATAACAATGAGCAGTTCTTC,CATSDSGGRYNNEQFF
TRBV3-1/TRBV3-2,TRBJ1-4,-,-,TGTGCCAGCAGCCCCGGAGGGGGGCATGGGGAAAAACTGTTTTTT,CASSPGGGHGEKLFF
TRBV18,TRBJ2-3,-,-,TGTGCCAGCTCACCAGCCTCGGGCCCAGATACGCAGTATTTT,CASSPASGPDTQYF
TRBV6-5,TRBJ2-2,-,-,TGTGCCAGCACCCCCGGGAGAGGTACCGGGGAGCTGTTTTTT,CASTPGRGTGELFF
TRBV9,TRBJ2-1,TRBD2,-,TGTGCCAGCAGCGTAGCGAGCGGGAGTTCGGTCGGAGAGCAGTTCTTC,CASSVASGSSVGEQFF
TRBV5-4,TRBJ2-6,-,-,TGTGCCAGCAGCTTTGATACTGGGGCCAACGTCCTGACTTTC,CASSFDTGANVLTF
TRBV7-2,TRBJ2-1,-,-,TGTGCCAGCAGCTCTCTGAATGAGCAGTTCTTC,CASSSLNEQFF
TRBV27,TRBJ1-6,-,-,TGTGCCAGCAGTCCGCTGGATTCACCCCTCCACTTT,CASSPLDSPLHF
TRBV27,TRBJ1-5,-,-,TGTGCCAGCACTAGCAATCAGCCCCAGCATTTT,CASTSNQPQHF
TRBV5-6,TRBJ2-1,-,-,TGTGCCAGCAGCTTACGGGGCCCCGTCCGAGGACGCGCATACAATGAGCAGTTCTTC,CASSLRGPVRGRAYNEQFF
TRBV28,TRBJ2-7,-,once,TGTGCCAGCACCCACGGGGGTCCAGGCTCCGAGCAGTACTTC,CASTHGGPGSEQYF
TRBV14,TRBJ2-1,TRBD1,-,TGTGCCACCCAACAGGGGGGCCATGAGCAGTTCTTC,CATQQGGHEQFF